This T cell receptor beta chain appears in the sequencing data of a study of tumor-infiltrating lymphocytes in oesophageal squamous cell carcinoma. The CDR3 spans 14 residues. Germline-derived CDR1 and CDR2 are DFQATT and SNEGSKA (reference sequence). Between the trimmed V and J ends, which lost 5 bases and 2 bases, there was a span of 14 bases. TCRdb re-analysed the PCR reads in MiXCR, keeping a single row per CDR3 protein. This table holds roughly 12,000 distinct CDR3 sequences, under 70% found once. The sample holds a few counts of this clonotype. Sample: esophageal tumor tissue. The receptor comes from a male donor with esophageal squamous cell carcinoma. The genes are TRBV20-1 and TRBJ2-3; either TRBD1 or TRBD2 may fit D (5 bases each). The CDR3 sequence is CSAGGSSYTDTQYF. DNA of the CDR3: TGCAGTGCTGGGGGAAGCAGCTACACAGATACGCAGTATTTT.